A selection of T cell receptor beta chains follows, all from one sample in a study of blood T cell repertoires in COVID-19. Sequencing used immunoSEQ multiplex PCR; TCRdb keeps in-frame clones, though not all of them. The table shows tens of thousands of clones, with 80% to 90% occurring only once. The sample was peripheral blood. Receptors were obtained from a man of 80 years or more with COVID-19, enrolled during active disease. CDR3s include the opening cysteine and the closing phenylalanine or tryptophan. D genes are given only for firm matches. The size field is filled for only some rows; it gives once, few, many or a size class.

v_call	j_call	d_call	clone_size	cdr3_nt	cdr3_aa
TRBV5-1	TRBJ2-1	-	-	TGCGCCAGCAGCTTGTCAGGACTAACATACAATGAGCAGTTCTTC	CASSLSGLTYNEQFF
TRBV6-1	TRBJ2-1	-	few	TGTGCCAGCAGTGAAGGGGTACTAGAGGGTGAGCAGTTCTTC	CASSEGVLEGEQFF
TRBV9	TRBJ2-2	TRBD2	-	TGTGCCAGCAGCAGGTACCCGACTAGCGGGGGGAACACCGGGGAGCTGTTTTTT	CASSRYPTSGGNTGELFF
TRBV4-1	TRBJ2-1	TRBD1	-	TGCGCCAGCAGCCAAGATAAAAAACTAGTTGGGACAGGGCACAATGAGCAGTTCTTC	CASSQDKKLVGTGHNEQFF
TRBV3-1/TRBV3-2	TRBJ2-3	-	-	TGTGCCAGCAGCCCGGTTTCTAGCACAGATACGCAGTATTTT	CASSPVSSTDTQYF
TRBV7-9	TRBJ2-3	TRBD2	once	TGTGCCAGCAGAATCGTTCTGGCGGGGGGCCAAGATACGCAGTATTTT	CASRIVLAGGQDTQYF
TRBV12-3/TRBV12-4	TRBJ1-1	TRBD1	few	TGTGCCAGCAGTTTAGCCCGGACAGGGAGGGCTTTCTTT	CASSLARTGRAFF
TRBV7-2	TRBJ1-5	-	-	TGTGCCAGCAGCCCCAGGTGGGGGAGGGATCAGCCCCAGCATTTT	CASSPRWGRDQPQHF
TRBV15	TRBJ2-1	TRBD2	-	TGTGCCACCAGCAGAGATCAGGGACTAGCGTCCTACAATGAGCAGTTCTTC	CATSRDQGLASYNEQFF
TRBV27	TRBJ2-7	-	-	TGTGCCAGCAGTTTGGGCAGGGGCTCCCCCTACGAGCAGTACTTC	CASSLGRGSPYEQYF
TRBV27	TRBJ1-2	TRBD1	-	TGTGCCAGCAGTCCGTGGGACAGCCTCTATGGCTACACCTTC	CASSPWDSLYGYTF
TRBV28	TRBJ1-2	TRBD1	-	TGTGCCAGCAGCCTACCCCCGGGACAGAATGACTATGGCTACACCTTC	CASSLPPGQNDYGYTF
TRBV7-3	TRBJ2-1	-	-	TGTGCCAGCAGCTTAACGGGGGCCCCACGGACGGGTGTATTTTACAATGAGCAGTTCTTC	CASSLTGAPRTGVFYNEQFF
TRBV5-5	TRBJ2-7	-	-	TGTGCCAGCAGCTTGGAAAGACAGACCTACGAGCAGTACTTC	CASSLERQTYEQYF
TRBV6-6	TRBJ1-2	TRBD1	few	TGTGCCAGCAGACGCACTCCGGGACAGGACTTTGGCTACACCTTC	CASRRTPGQDFGYTF
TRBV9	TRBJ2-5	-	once	TGTGCCAGCAGCCCTGGGGGGGAGACCCAGTACTTC	CASSPGGETQYF
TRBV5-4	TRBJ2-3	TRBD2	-	TGTGCCAGCAGCCGCGGCGGGGGACGAAGCACAGATACGCAGTATTTT	CASSRGGGRSTDTQYF
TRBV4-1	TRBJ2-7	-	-	TGCGCCAGCAGCCAAGATCTTGGGCAGACCTACGAGCAGTACTTC	CASSQDLGQTYEQYF
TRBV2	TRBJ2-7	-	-	TGTGCCAGCAGTGTGCACATCTACGAGCAGTACTTC	CASSVHIYEQYF
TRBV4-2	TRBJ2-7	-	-	TGTGCCAGCAGCCAAGAGCGGGAAGGGTTCGGTTACGAGCAGTACTTC	CASSQEREGFGYEQYF
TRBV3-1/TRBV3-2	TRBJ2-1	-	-	TGTGCCAGCGGCATTTCAGGTGAGCAGTTCTTC	CASGISGEQFF
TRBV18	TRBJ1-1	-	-	TGTGCCAGCTCCCAGGGAAGGGACACTGAAGCTTTCTTT	CASSQGRDTEAFF
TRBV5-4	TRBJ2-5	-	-	TGTGCCAGCAGCTTGGTAGATCAAGAGACCCAGTACTTC	CASSLVDQETQYF
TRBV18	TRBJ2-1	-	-	TGTGCCAGCTCAGGGACATCCTACAATGAGCAGTTCTTC	CASSGTSYNEQFF
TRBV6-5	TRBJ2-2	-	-	TGTGCCAGCACCACGAGGGGGGGGAACACCGGGGAGCTGTTTTTT	CASTTRGGNTGELFF
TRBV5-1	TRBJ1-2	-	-	TGCGCCAGCAGCTCGGATGGGCCCAGTCCTAACTATGGCTACACCTTC	CASSSDGPSPNYGYTF
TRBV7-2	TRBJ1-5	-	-	TGTGCCAGCAGCCCGACATGGAGCAATCAGCCCCAGCATTTT	CASSPTWSNQPQHF
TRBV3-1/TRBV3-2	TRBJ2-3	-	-	TGTGCCAGCAGCAAAGCGATGGCGGGGACTAGCACAGATACGCAGTATTTT	CASSKAMAGTSTDTQYF
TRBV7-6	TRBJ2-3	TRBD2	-	TGTGCCAGCAGCTTAGTGGTCGGCGGGAGTACGCAGTATTTT	CASSLVVGGSTQYF
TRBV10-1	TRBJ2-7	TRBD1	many	TGCGCCAGCAGTTCCGGGACAGGGGCCTACGAGCAGTACTTC	CASSSGTGAYEQYF
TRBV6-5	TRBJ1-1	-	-	TGTGCCAGCAGTTACAGCCAAGCCCTCACTGAAGCTTTCTTT	CASSYSQALTEAFF
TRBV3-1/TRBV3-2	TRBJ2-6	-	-	TGTGCCAGCAGCCCAGTTTTCTCTGGGGCCAACGTCCTGACTTTC	CASSPVFSGANVLTF
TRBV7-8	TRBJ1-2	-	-	TGTGCCAGCGGCGAAGGGGCGAACTATGGCTACACCTTC	CASGEGANYGYTF